Listed below are T cell receptor beta chains from one sample, sequenced in a study of OX40 agonist ivuxolimab in advanced cancers. The method was immunoSEQ multiplex PCR; TCRdb's version includes in-frame clones alone and lacks a portion of them. Among 100,000 or so clones listed, 92% were seen once. This specimen consisted of CD4+ or CD8+ T cells sorted from blood, obtained in a trial of the OX40 agonist ivuxolimab. The receptors stem from an adult with an advanced solid tumor such as melanoma, head and neck, liver or kidney cancer. Both conserved end residues are part of each CDR3. The D gene is left open where the match is weak. Not all rows give a size; the values are once, few, many and, for expanded clones, a class.

V	size	J	D	CDR3	DNA
TRBV5-4	-	TRBJ2-3	-	CASSFLPNTDTQYF	TGTGCCAGCAGCTTTCTGCCAAACACAGATACGCAGTATTTT
TRBV19	-	TRBJ2-1	-	CASSNNPSSYNEQFF	TGTGCCAGTAGTAACAATCCGAGCTCCTACAATGAGCAGTTCTTC
TRBV28	-	TRBJ1-3	-	CASSSPGSSGNTIYF	TGTGCCAGCAGTTCCCCGGGCAGCTCTGGAAACACCATATATTTT
TRBV14	few	TRBJ2-5	-	CASSRRLRPTEETQYF	TGTGCCAGCAGCCGACGGTTACGGCCAACGGAAGAGACCCAGTACTTC
TRBV27	few	TRBJ2-7	-	CASGSGAEQYF	TGTGCCAGCGGGTCAGGGGCCGAGCAGTACTTC
TRBV6-5	-	TRBJ1-1	-	CASSYGGFEAFF	TGTGCCAGCAGTTATGGGGGGTTTGAAGCTTTCTTT
TRBV5-1	-	TRBJ2-1	TRBD2	CASSQTGLAGVYNEQFF	TGCGCCAGCAGCCAGACGGGACTAGCGGGAGTTTACAATGAGCAGTTCTTC
TRBV27	-	TRBJ2-7	-	CASSPPGGESYEQYF	TGTGCCAGCAGTCCCCCAGGGGGGGAGAGCTACGAGCAGTACTTC
TRBV29-1	-	TRBJ2-2	-	CSVADGGTGELFF	TGCAGCGTTGCAGACGGTGGCACCGGGGAGCTGTTTTTT
TRBV21-1	once	TRBJ1-1	-	CASSLKGRTGSGAMNTEAFF	TGTGCCAGCAGCCTAAAGGGTCGGACAGGGAGCGGAGCCATGAACACTGAAGCTTTCTTT
TRBV5-5	-	TRBJ1-2	TRBD1	CASSTLGDRAYGYTF	TGTGCCAGCAGCACCTTGGGGGACAGGGCTTATGGCTACACCTTC
TRBV6-6	-	TRBJ1-5	TRBD1	CASSYDRGGQPQHF	TGTGCCAGCAGTTACGACAGGGGCGGCCAGCCCCAGCATTTT
TRBV15	-	TRBJ1-5	-	CATSRGGDSNQPQHF	TGTGCCACCAGCAGAGGTGGAGATAGCAATCAGCCCCAGCATTTT
TRBV27	-	TRBJ2-1	TRBD1	CASSRGTGPYNEQFF	TGTGCCAGCAGCCGAGGGACAGGCCCGTACAATGAGCAGTTCTTC
TRBV4-3	-	TRBJ2-5	TRBD1	CASSQDPRTGSETQYF	TGCGCCAGCAGCCAAGATCCTAGGACAGGGTCAGAGACCCAGTACTTC
TRBV2	-	TRBJ2-7	-	CASSLTGQPYEQYF	TGTGCCAGCAGCCTGACAGGCCAGCCCTACGAGCAGTACTTC
TRBV6-6	-	TRBJ1-1	-	CASSSYPYQVTEAFF	TGTGCCAGCAGTTCCTACCCCTACCAGGTCACTGAAGCTTTCTTT
TRBV7-9	-	TRBJ2-1	TRBD2	CASSHGRGRDYEQFF	TGTGCCAGCAGCCACGGGCGCGGGAGGGACTATGAGCAGTTCTTC
TRBV27	few	TRBJ2-1	-	CASSRRGALNEQFF	TGTGCCAGCAGCCGTAGGGGGGCGCTCAATGAGCAGTTCTTC
TRBV27	-	TRBJ2-6	TRBD1	CASRDRGSGANVLTF	TGTGCCAGCCGGGACAGGGGATCTGGGGCCAACGTCCTGACTTTC
TRBV6-5	-	TRBJ2-2	-	CASSLLAPVNTGELFF	TGTGCCAGCAGTTTACTAGCTCCAGTCAACACCGGGGAGCTGTTTTTT
TRBV19	-	TRBJ1-1	-	CASSIKSVTEAFF	TGTGCCAGTAGTATCAAGTCGGTCACCGAAGCTTTCTTT
TRBV4-1	-	TRBJ1-2	-	CASSTGYDDGGYTF	TGCGCCAGCAGCACAGGGTACGATGATGGTGGCTACACCTTC
TRBV4-1	-	TRBJ1-2	-	CASSQDQGILLGYTF	TGCGCCAGCAGCCAAGATCAGGGAATTCTGCTCGGCTACACCTTC
TRBV19	-	TRBJ1-2	TRBD1	CASSAPRQGGGYTF	TGTGCCAGTAGTGCCCCACGACAGGGAGGTGGCTACACCTTC
TRBV15	-	TRBJ1-3	-	CATSRSHETGNTIYF	TGTGCCACCAGCAGAAGTCACGAAACTGGAAACACCATATATTTT
TRBV7-3	once	TRBJ2-1	TRBD2	CASIPDQGGRSNNEQFF	TGTGCCAGCATCCCGGACCAGGGCGGGAGAAGTAACAATGAGCAGTTCTTC
TRBV13	-	TRBJ2-5	-	CASSFKYQETQYF	TGTGCCAGCAGCTTTAAGTACCAAGAGACCCAGTACTTC
TRBV11-2	-	TRBJ1-3	-	CASSSQGPGNTIYF	TGTGCCAGCAGCTCACAGGGCCCTGGAAACACCATATATTTT
TRBV5-4	-	TRBJ2-1	-	CASSPGFPGNEQFF	TGTGCCAGCAGCCCGGGATTCCCGGGGAATGAGCAGTTCTTC
TRBV14	-	TRBJ2-3	TRBD2	CASSQAGAADTQYF	TGTGCCAGCAGTCAAGCGGGGGCCGCAGATACGCAGTATTTT
TRBV5-5	-	TRBJ1-6	-	CASSFKSASGGYNSPLHF	TGTGCCAGCAGCTTTAAATCGGCATCGGGGGGGTATAATTCACCCCTCCACTTT
TRBV5-1	-	TRBJ2-6	-	CASSTSQTVTGANVLTF	TGCGCCAGCAGCACCAGCCAGACGGTTACTGGGGCCAACGTCCTGACTTTC
TRBV4-1	-	TRBJ1-2	-	CASSQDHYGYTF	TGCGCCAGCAGCCAGGATCACTATGGCTACACCTTC
TRBV11-2	once	TRBJ2-7	-	CASSLDRALLSYEQYF	TGTGCCAGCAGCTTAGATAGGGCCCTACTTTCCTACGAGCAGTACTTC
TRBV9	once	TRBJ2-4	TRBD2	CASSGRGVNIQYF	TGTGCCAGCAGCGGCCGGGGGGTCAACATTCAGTACTTC
TRBV10-2	-	TRBJ2-3	-	CASSELSSQYTDTQYF	TGCGCCAGCAGTGAGTTGTCTAGTCAATACACAGATACGCAGTATTTT
TRBV5-1	-	TRBJ2-5	-	CASSLEGHLQETQYF	TGCGCCAGCAGCTTGGAGGGACACCTCCAAGAGACCCAGTACTTC
TRBV21-1	-	TRBJ2-1	-	CASSKGGRAGSNEQFF	TGTGCCAGCAGCAAAGGCGGCAGGGCCGGGAGTAATGAGCAGTTCTTC